The clone carrying this T cell receptor (beta chain) was detected once. The antigen is unknown. The sample comes from a study of cytomegalovirus exposure and HLA in healthy donors. Study findings and constraints: The authors confirmed in vitro that a few CMV-associated chains were specific for CMV antigens.

Data came from immunoSEQ multiplex PCR; TCRdb stores just in-frame clones and leaves some out. The sample has about 150,000 clones, 94% seen once; the top ten hold approximately 1.8%. The sequenced sample was PBMCs. The clonotype comes from a man aged 18-30 years in good health and CMV-seropositive.

The CDR3 DNA follows: TGTGCCAGCAGTGAGACAGGGTTTCGAAACGAGCAGTACTTC. Translating gives CASSETGFRNEQYF. The V gene is TRBV25-1, the J gene TRBJ2-7; TRBD1 aligns across 7 bases. Germline V gene lookup returns CDR1 MGHDK and CDR2 SYGVNS. Trimming cost V 3 bases and J 5 bases; bases outside gene matches: 7. CDR3 length: 14 amino acids.